Reported below is one TCR beta chain. Its matching antigen is unknown. The germline V gene has CDR1 GTSNPN and CDR2 SVGIG (reference sequence). With 1 base removed from V and 8 bases from J, the gap between germline ends came to 6 bases. This CDR3 region has 11 residues. Production of TCR cDNA was by 5'RACE template switching, which also added a universal primer site and UMIs. TCRdb re-called the 5' RACE reads through MiXCR, storing one row per CDR3 protein. The profile covers 450,000 to 650,000 distinct CDR3 sequences, with 21% appearing a single time and 16% taken by the ten largest. The data originate from a study of T cells after yellow fever vaccination. Notes on the study in general: Subsequent to the booster, the majority of primary-vaccination clones reappeared (less than 97% CD4, around 85% CD8). CD4 and CD8 compartments shared a small share of clonotypes, likely from convergent recombination.

The sample was PBMCs, taken about 20 days after the first yellow fever vaccination. The chain recombines TRBV30 with TRBJ2-1; no definite D call. This clonotype was obtained from a man between 18 and 35 years old who received the YFV17D yellow fever vaccine. The CDR3 is CAWSEIDEQFF. In DNA form, the CDR3 reads TGTGCCTGGAGTGAAATCGATGAGCAGTTCTTC.